A selection of T cell receptor beta chains follows, all from one sample in a study of spatial heterogeneity in lung cancer. One entry per CDR3 protein, called by TCRdb with MiXCR from the 5' RACE reads. The profile shows tens of thousands of distinct CDR3 sequences, approximately 6.2% of them singletons. The input for sequencing was PBMCs, taken at surgery. Every receptor here comes from a female donor with early-stage non-small cell lung cancer. Both conserved end residues are part of each CDR3. Fields, in order: D gene, J gene, CDR3 length, clone size, V gene, CDR3 protein, CDR3 DNA. D genes are given only for firm matches. Expanded clones get a size class; other rows say once, few or many, or leave the size out.

NA | TRBJ1-2 | 15 | many | TRBV19 | CASSMRSAANYGYTF | TGTGCCAGTAGTATGAGAAGCGCCGCTAACTATGGCTACACCTTC
NA | TRBJ1-5 | 14 | many | TRBV4-1 | CASSQDTSNQPQHF | TGCGCCAGCAGCCAGGACACCTCAAATCAGCCCCAGCATTTT
NA | TRBJ1-2 | 15 | many | TRBV4-1 | CASSQAGNYLGGYTF | TGCGCCAGCAGCCAAGCTGGGAATTACCTGGGGGGCTACACCTTC
TRBD1 | TRBJ1-2 | 15 | many | TRBV7-8 | CASSSLGQGDYGYTF | TGTGCCAGCAGCTCTCTAGGACAGGGAGACTATGGCTACACCTTC
NA | TRBJ2-7 | 14 | many | TRBV18 | CASSPGTLSYEQYF | TGTGCCAGCTCACCAGGGACCCTCTCCTACGAGCAGTACTTC
NA | TRBJ1-5 | 15 | many | TRBV6-5 | CASMGQVDSNQPQHF | TGTGCCAGCATGGGGCAGGTAGATAGCAATCAGCCCCAGCATTTT
NA | TRBJ1-4 | 14 | NA | TRBV20-1 | CSAREDRWNEKLFF | TGCAGTGCTAGAGAGGACAGATGGAATGAAAAACTGTTTTTT
TRBD2 | TRBJ2-1 | 17 | NA | TRBV7-2 | CASSLAHPAGVYNEQFF | TGTGCCAGCAGCTTAGCGCATCCAGCGGGGGTATACAATGAGCAGTTCTTC
NA | TRBJ2-2 | 13 | NA | TRBV7-9 | CASSLVSSWELFF | TGTGCCAGCAGCTTAGTCTCCAGTTGGGAGCTGTTTTTT
NA | TRBJ2-6 | 14 | many | TRBV7-9 | CASSFPSGANVLTF | TGTGCCAGCAGCTTTCCCTCTGGGGCCAACGTCCTGACTTTC
NA | TRBJ2-7 | 14 | few | TRBV28 | CASNRAGWTYEQYF | TGTGCCAGCAATCGAGCGGGCTGGACCTACGAGCAGTACTTC
NA | TRBJ2-2 | 13 | NA | TRBV24-1 | CATAPVDTGELFF | TGTGCCACCGCCCCAGTGGACACCGGGGAGCTGTTTTTT
NA | TRBJ1-2 | 14 | few | TRBV5-1 | CASSFNPEPYGYTF | TGCGCCAGCAGCTTCAACCCCGAACCATATGGCTACACCTTC
NA | TRBJ2-5 | 17 | many | TRBV12-3/TRBV12-4 | CASSLVPPVLKTETQYF | TGTGCCAGCAGTTTAGTCCCCCCAGTGTTGAAGACGGAGACCCAGTACTTC
NA | TRBJ1-1 | 12 | many | TRBV20-1 | CSADGRNTEAFF | TGCAGTGCTGATGGCCGAAACACTGAAGCTTTCTTT
NA | TRBJ2-1 | 14 | many | TRBV6-6 | CATVKSGSYNEQFF | TGTGCCACCGTAAAATCGGGGAGCTACAATGAGCAGTTCTTC
NA | TRBJ1-6 | 13 | NA | TRBV20-1 | CSATGTGNSPLHF | TGCAGTGCCACCGGGACGGGGAATTCACCCCTCCACTTT
NA | TRBJ1-5 | 16 | many | TRBV20-1 | CSARDPKGGGNQPQHF | TGCAGTGCTAGAGATCCGAAAGGGGGAGGCAATCAGCCCCAGCATTTT
NA | TRBJ1-5 | 13 | few | TRBV6-5 | CASSLLPNQPQHF | TGTGCCAGCAGTTTACTTCCGAATCAGCCCCAGCATTTT
NA | TRBJ1-4 | 14 | few | TRBV6-5 | CASSLAANSFKLFF | TGTGCCAGCAGTTTGGCAGCCAATTCATTTAAACTGTTTTTT
TRBD2 | TRBJ2-1 | 15 | many | TRBV19 | CASSPGLAGKPEQFF | TGTGCCAGTAGTCCGGGACTAGCGGGGAAGCCTGAGCAGTTCTTC
NA | TRBJ2-3 | 14 | many | TRBV5-5 | CASIGQLSTDTQYF | TGTGCCAGCATAGGACAGCTATCCACAGATACGCAGTATTTT
NA | TRBJ2-3 | 15 | few | TRBV7-9 | CASSRVFQGSDTQYF | TGTGCCAGCAGCCGCGTGTTCCAGGGTTCAGATACGCAGTATTTT
TRBD1 | TRBJ2-7 | 14 | NA | TRBV5-4 | CASSLGTGSHEQYF | TGTGCCAGCAGCTTGGGGACAGGGTCGCACGAGCAGTACTTC
NA | TRBJ1-6 | 15 | many | TRBV12-3/TRBV12-4 | CASSSEGVGPSPLHF | TGTGCCAGCAGTTCTGAGGGCGTAGGCCCCTCACCCCTCCACTTT
NA | TRBJ2-6 | 13 | few | TRBV2 | CATSLEGANVLTF | TGTGCCACCTCTTTGGAGGGGGCCAACGTCCTGACTTTC
NA | TRBJ1-2 | 14 | many | TRBV3-1 | CASSQVQGQSGYTF | TGTGCCAGCAGCCAAGTTCAGGGCCAAAGCGGCTACACCTTC
TRBD1 | TRBJ1-5 | 15 | NA | TRBV19 | CASSTGGSGVQPQHF | TGTGCCAGTAGCACAGGGGGCTCCGGGGTTCAGCCCCAGCATTTT
TRBD2 | TRBJ2-3 | 12 | many | TRBV20-1 | CSAVGRGDTQYF | TGCAGTGCTGTCGGGCGGGGGGATACGCAGTATTTT
NA | TRBJ2-1 | 14 | NA | TRBV12-3/TRBV12-4 | CASSFPGRGNEQFF | TGTGCCAGCAGTTTCCCCGGGAGAGGCAATGAGCAGTTCTTC
TRBD2 | TRBJ2-2 | 15 | many | TRBV6-2/TRBV6-3 | CASSPLGRDTGELFF | TGTGCCAGCAGCCCACTAGGGAGGGACACCGGGGAGCTGTTTTTT
NA | TRBJ2-3 | 15 | many | TRBV7-6 | CASSFTSRGTDTQYF | TGTGCCAGCAGCTTTACGTCGCGGGGCACAGATACGCAGTATTTT
NA | TRBJ1-1 | 14 | many | TRBV12-3/TRBV12-4 | CASSLGGQNTEAFF | TGTGCCAGCAGTTTAGGTGGACAGAACACTGAAGCTTTCTTT
NA | TRBJ1-1 | 14 | many | TRBV27 | CASSLSRINTEAFF | TGTGCCAGCAGTTTAAGCAGAATAAACACTGAAGCTTTCTTT
NA | TRBJ2-3 | 15 | few | TRBV27 | CASSLGRGPGDTQYF | TGTGCCAGCAGTTTAGGACGGGGGCCAGGGGATACGCAGTATTTT
TRBD2 | TRBJ2-7 | 18 | many | TRBV6-2/TRBV6-3 | CASSFGLAGLASSYEQYF | TGTGCCAGCAGTTTCGGACTAGCGGGGCTCGCCAGCTCCTACGAGCAGTACTTC
NA | TRBJ1-5 | 14 | many | TRBV14 | CASSSSGVAQPQHF | TGTGCCAGCAGCTCCTCGGGAGTGGCTCAGCCCCAGCATTTT
NA | TRBJ1-1 | 14 | many | TRBV29-1 | CSVEGSLGETEAFF | TGCAGCGTTGAAGGCTCGCTCGGAGAAACTGAAGCTTTCTTT
TRBD2 | TRBJ2-5 | 15 | many | TRBV10-3 | CAISSSGGYQETQYF | TGTGCCATCAGTTCTAGCGGGGGGTACCAAGAGACCCAGTACTTC
TRBD1 | TRBJ1-2 | 11 | few | TRBV6-5 | CASHRGYGYTF | TGTGCCAGCCACAGGGGCTATGGCTACACCTTC
NA | TRBJ1-1 | 14 | many | TRBV20-1 | CSARDPYVNTEAFF | TGCAGTGCTAGAGATCCTTACGTGAACACTGAAGCTTTCTTT
NA | TRBJ2-1 | 16 | once | TRBV10-1 | CASSDGVGSSYNEQFF | TGCGCCAGCAGTGACGGCGTCGGCAGCTCCTACAATGAGCAGTTCTTC
NA | TRBJ2-1 | 15 | many | TRBV6-6 | CASSRRFRDTDEQFF | TGTGCCAGCAGCCGACGTTTCCGGGACACCGATGAGCAGTTCTTC
TRBD1 | TRBJ1-1 | 20 | many | TRBV6-2/TRBV6-3 | CASSYSLIDKRGLLNTEAFF | TGTGCCAGCAGTTACAGCCTCATTGACAAGAGGGGGCTCCTGAACACTGAAGCTTTCTTT
NA | TRBJ1-2 | 13 | NA | TRBV7-2 | CASSLASGDGYTF | TGTGCCAGCAGCTTAGCGTCAGGGGATGGCTACACCTTC
TRBD1 | TRBJ2-4 | 15 | NA | TRBV28 | CASSTPTGAKNIQYF | TGTGCCAGCAGTACCCCGACAGGGGCCAAAAACATTCAGTACTTC
TRBD1 | TRBJ2-6 | 19 | many | TRBV6-5 | CASSYSGTGGPSGANVLTF | TGTGCCAGCAGTTACTCAGGGACAGGGGGTCCCTCTGGGGCCAACGTCCTGACTTTC
NA | TRBJ1-3 | 17 | many | TRBV15 | CATSRGSAVSSGNTIYF | TGTGCCACCAGCAGGGGAAGTGCGGTATCCTCTGGAAACACCATATATTTT
NA | TRBJ2-6 | 15 | many | TRBV9 | CASSVAYFGANVLTF | TGTGCCAGCAGCGTAGCATACTTCGGAGCCAACGTCCTGACTTTC
NA | TRBJ2-2 | 16 | many | TRBV7-2 | CASSRGGAGDTGELFF | TGTGCCAGCAGCCGCGGTGGGGCAGGGGATACCGGGGAGCTGTTTTTT
NA | TRBJ1-5 | 14 | few | TRBV7-9 | CASSAINNNQPQHF | TGTGCCAGCAGCGCAATAAACAACAATCAGCCCCAGCATTTT
NA | TRBJ1-3 | 13 | few | TRBV5-1 | CASSLEAERTIYF | TGCGCCAGCAGCTTGGAAGCTGAACGCACCATATATTTT
TRBD1 | TRBJ2-1 | 16 | many | TRBV27 | CASSYRTGSLINEQFF | TGTGCCAGCAGTTATAGGACAGGGTCGTTAATCAATGAGCAGTTCTTC
TRBD1 | TRBJ1-4 | 15 | many | TRBV25-1 | CASSDPGQGGEKLFF | TGTGCCAGCAGTGACCCGGGACAGGGGGGGGAAAAACTGTTTTTT
TRBD1 | TRBJ2-2 | 16 | NA | TRBV7-2 | CASRRGTGPNTGELFF | TGTGCCAGCAGAAGGGGGACAGGCCCGAACACCGGGGAGCTGTTTTTT
NA | TRBJ2-7 | 13 | few | TRBV7-2 | CASSPSRSEEQYF | TGTGCCAGCAGCCCATCCAGGAGTGAGGAGCAGTACTTC